The 14 T cell receptor beta chains in this list originate from one sample, sequenced in a study of Graves' ophthalmopathy and Graves' hyperthyroidism (dated by TCRdb to the late 2010s). TCRdb records Illumina HiSeq 2000 as the sequencer. For repertoire sequencing, the TCR beta CDR3 regions were amplified from RNA transcripts. HTBI primers and the Qiagen OneStep RT-PCR kit were used in a first-round RT-PCR, which was followed by a second-round multiplex PCR, size selection and purification. TCRdb trimmed the raw reads at Q25, called clones with MiXCR and kept productive beta chains. Duplicate CDR3 protein sequences are folded into a single record with the most common DNA and genes. For this sample the table gives 600,000 to 700,000 distinct CDR3 sequences, of which under 50% were detected only once. The top ten clones comprise around 3% of the sample. Sequenced sample: peripheral blood. The receptors stem from an adult man with Graves' ophthalmopathy.

The chain combines TRBV7-2 with TRBJ1-3, with D perhaps TRBD1 (6 bases). CDR3 size: 17 residues. In germline, CDR1 is SGHTA, CDR2 FQGNSA. Deletions cut 1 base from V and 0 bases from J, with 13 bases between. The CDR3 DNA reads as TGTGCCAGCAGCTTAGGTAGACAGGCACACTCTGGAAACACCATATATTTT. Protein product: CASSLGRQAHSGNTIYF.

This clonotype was counted many times. Germline is not matched at one junction end, which may reflect a read error. The chain is built from TRBV10-3 and TRBJ2-2, with 8 bases aligning to TRBD2. Germline CDR1 and CDR2: ENHRY and SYGVKD. CDR3 length: 14 amino acids. The CDR3 here is CASSSGTSTGELFF. CDR3 in DNA: TGTGCCAGCAGTTCCGGGACTAGCACCGGGGAGCTGTTTTTT.

This chain links TRBV19 with TRBJ2-6; D ambiguous. CDR1 and CDR2 (germline): LNHDA, SQIVND (reference sequence). This CDR3 contains 12 residues. V lost 3 bases to trimming and J lost 3 bases, with 0 bases between them. The CDR3 DNA reads TGTGCCAGTAGTATTGGGGCCAACGTCCTGACTTTC. Protein sequence: CASSIGANVLTF.

CDR3 sequence: CASSYGQGGGELFF. In DNA form, the CDR3 reads TGTGCCAGCAGTTACGGACAGGGTGGCGGGGAGCTGTTTTTT. The chain joins TRBV6-2 or TRBV6-3 to TRBJ2-2; TRBD1 matches 8 bases. V lost 2 bases to trimming and J lost 7 bases; unmatched junction nucleotides: 3. CDR3 length equals 14 residues. CDR1 and CDR2 from the germline V gene are MNHEY and SVGEGT.

This chain joins TRBV29-1 and TRBJ1-2, with D hard to call. CDR3 length: 13 amino acids. The V and J ends lost 6 bases and 0 bases respectively, with 11 bases between them. Germline V CDR1 and CDR2: SQVTM, ANQGSEA. For the CDR3, the DNA is TGCAGCGTCAAGAGGTGGGCTAACTATGGCTACACCTTC. Amino acid sequence: CSVKRWANYGYTF. The variable domain in full, with the rest retrieved from reference TRBV29-1 and TRBJ1-2, is SAVISQKPSRDICQRGTSLTIQCQVDSQVTMMFWYRQQPGQSLTLIATANQGSEATYESGFVIDKFPISRPNLTFSTLTVSNMSPEDSSIYLCSVKRWANYGYTFGSGTRLTVV.

This clonotype appeared many times. J is TRBJ2-5 and V is TRBV5-1; perhaps TRBD1 as D (6 bases). The CDR3 is made up of 15 amino acids. Trimming removed 5 bases at V and 0 bases at J, with 14 bases between. Germline-derived CDR1 and CDR2 are SGHRS and YFSETQ. The CDR3: CASSLGGTYQETQYF. CDR3 coding DNA: TGCGCCAGCAGTCTAGGGGGAACGTACCAAGAGACCCAGTACTTC.

This clonotype was counted ten times or more. The chain uses TRBV19 and TRBJ2-5, with D possibly TRBD2 on 5 matching bases. This CDR3 has 14 amino acids. Germline-derived CDR1 and CDR2 are LNHDA and SQIVND (reference sequence). V lost 6 bases, J lost 4 bases, and 15 bases lay in between. The CDR3 region has the DNA TGTGCCAGTAGCATGAGAGGGAGCGCAGAGACCCAGTACTTC. This translates into CASSMRGSAETQYF.

This chain joins TRBV12-3 or TRBV12-4 and TRBJ1-5, with a tentative D call TRBD1 (6 bases). Trimming cost V 6 bases and J 7 bases, with 13 bases left between them. The length of the CDR3 is 13 residues. CDR3: CASRRGGAQPQHF. The DNA for the CDR3 is TGTGCCAGCAGGAGGGGGGGGGCCCAGCCCCAGCATTTT.

Comment on this clonotype: Just one base apart from a much larger clone, this may be a read error. The chain combines TRBV12-3 or TRBV12-4 with TRBJ1-6; D is uncertain. This CDR3 is 13 amino acids long. The CDR3 DNA is TGTGTCAGCAGTCGCCTCGAGGGTTCACCCCTCCACTTT. It is translated as CVSSRLEGSPLHF.

The chain has TRBV19 and TRBJ2-7; 7 nucleotides line up with TRBD1. With V trimmed by 6 bases and J by 3 bases, 14 bases remained unmatched. Germline CDR1 LNHDA, CDR2 SQIVND (reference sequence). CDR3 length: 16 residues. The CDR3 DNA follows: TGTGCCAGTAGCACTAGGGGGCGGTTAACATTCTACGAGCAGTACTTC. Protein product: CASSTRGRLTFYEQYF. Complete variable domain (other parts from reference TRBV19 and TRBJ2-7): DGGITQSPKYLFRKEGQNVTLSCEQNLNHDAMYWYRQDPGQGLRLIYYSQIVNDFQKGDIAEGYSVSREKKESFPLTVTSAQKNPTAFYLCASSTRGRLTFYEQYFGPGTRLTVT.

The J gene is TRBJ1-2, the V gene TRBV18; a weak D match, TRBD1 (6 bases). CDR1 is KGHSH, CDR2 LQKENI, per germline. This CDR3 has 13 residues. Trimming took 2 bases from V and 4 from J, leaving 8 bases between them. The chain's CDR3 is CASSPSDSYGYTF. DNA for the CDR3: TGTGCCAGCTCACCATCGGACAGCTATGGCTACACCTTC. The full variable domain, its missing parts supplied by reference TRBV18 and TRBJ1-2, is NAGVMQNPRHLVRRRGQEARLRCSPMKGHSHVYWYRQLPEEGLKFMVYLQKENIIDESGMPKERFSAEFPKEGPSILRIQQVVRGDSAAYFCASSPSDSYGYTFGSGTRLTVV.

This clonotype was detected only once. This chain links TRBV25-1 with TRBJ2-3, with D perhaps TRBD2 (6 bases). The CDR3 totals 15 residues. The germline V gene has CDR1 MGHDK and CDR2 SYGVNS. Trimming left V 6 bases short and J 4 bases short, with 17 bases between. CDR3 nucleotides: TGTGCCAGCAGCCCTCGGACGGGACTCCCAGATACGCAGTATTTT. This encodes CASSPRTGLPDTQYF.

The CDR3 DNA follows: TGCAGTTTACACTCCGGACAGGGTGGGGAGACCCAGTACTTC. Its translation is CSLHSGQGGETQYF. This chain uses TRBV20-1 with TRBJ2-5; 8 bases line up with TRBD1. There are 14 residues in the CDR3. With V trimmed by 8 bases and J by 5 bases, 13 bases remained unmatched. CDR1 is DFQATT and CDR2 is SNEGSKA in the germline V gene (reference sequence).

This clonotype has a count of ten or more. V is TRBV7-2 and J is TRBJ1-5; D not resolved. The V gene lost 1 base and the J gene lost 0 bases, with 13 bases spanning the gap. Germline CDR1 SGHTA, CDR2 FQGNSA. The CDR3 consists of 17 residues. CDR3 sequence reads: CASSLVNGRYSNQPQHF. As DNA, the CDR3 is TGTGCCAGCAGCTTAGTCAACGGACGTTATAGCAATCAGCCCCAGCATTTT. The full variable domain, in which reference TRBV7-2 and TRBJ1-5 provide the parts outside the CDR3, is GAGVSQSPSNKVTEKGKDVELRCDPISGHTALYWYRQSLGQGLEFLIYFQGNSAPDKSGLPSDRFSAERTGGSVSTLTIQRTQQEDSAVYLCASSLVNGRYSNQPQHFGDGTRLSIL.